Listed below are T cell receptor beta chains from one sample, sequenced in a study of cytomegalovirus exposure and HLA in healthy donors. Method: immunoSEQ multiplex PCR; TCRdb's copy keeps in-frame clones and lacks some. Of over 110,000 clones in the sample, about four fifths were seen once. Sequencing used PBMCs. Receptors originate from a male donor in good health and CMV-seropositive. Each CDR3 is given with its conserved first and last residue. The D gene is left open where the match is weak. Some rows have no size entry. The others give once, few or many, or a class for an expanded clone.

J gene,clone size,V gene,D gene,CDR3 protein,CDR3 DNA
TRBJ2-5,-,TRBV6-5,TRBD1,CASSYSWQGAIETQYF,TGTGCCAGCAGTTACTCCTGGCAGGGGGCAATAGAGACCCAGTACTTC
TRBJ1-1,-,TRBV6-5,TRBD1,CASSYPTGGGEAFF,TGTGCCAGCAGTTACCCCACAGGGGGCGGGGAAGCTTTCTTT
TRBJ2-1,few,TRBV7-7,TRBD2,CASSSGTSGRFNNEQFF,TGTGCTAGCAGTTCCGGGACTAGCGGGAGATTTAACAATGAGCAGTTCTTC
TRBJ1-2,once,TRBV19,-,CASSIVGTGHGYTF,TGTGCCAGTAGTATAGTCGGGACGGGACACGGCTACACCTTC
TRBJ1-2,-,TRBV10-1,-,CASKSLGRPSGYTF,TGCGCCAGCAAATCTTTGGGCCGCCCGAGTGGCTACACCTTC
TRBJ1-2,-,TRBV6-5,TRBD1,CASTRTGDGYTF,TGTGCCAGCACCAGGACAGGCGATGGCTACACCTTC
TRBJ2-5,-,TRBV5-1,-,CASSPFSGREETQYF,TGCGCCAGCAGCCCTTTCTCAGGGCGCGAGGAGACCCAGTACTTC
TRBJ2-5,-,TRBV2,TRBD1,CASSRGTGGVLEETQYF,TGTGCCAGCAGTCGGGGAACAGGGGGCGTATTGGAAGAGACCCAGTACTTC
TRBJ2-7,-,TRBV7-6,TRBD2,CASSLAAGDTYEQYF,TGTGCCAGCAGCTTAGCTGCGGGAGACACCTACGAGCAGTACTTC
TRBJ1-5,-,TRBV6-5,-,CASSFDRTGQPQHF,TGTGCCAGCAGTTTCGACAGGACGGGGCAGCCCCAGCATTTT
TRBJ2-5,-,TRBV2,TRBD2,CASSEGLAYQETQYF,TGTGCCAGCAGTGAAGGACTAGCGTACCAAGAGACCCAGTACTTC
TRBJ2-2,-,TRBV29-1,TRBD2,CSALDRGWTSGSGELFF,TGCAGCGCTCTGGACAGGGGATGGACTAGCGGGAGCGGGGAGCTGTTTTTT
TRBJ1-1,few,TRBV4-1,TRBD1,CASSQDGGLDRVGTEAFF,TGCGCCAGCAGCCAAGATGGGGGGCTAGACAGGGTGGGAACTGAAGCTTTCTTT
TRBJ2-7,-,TRBV5-6,-,CASSWKTRSYEQYF,TGTGCCAGCAGCTGGAAGACTCGTTCCTACGAGCAGTACTTC
TRBJ1-5,-,TRBV19,-,CASSIVRERGQPQHF,TGTGCCAGTAGTATTGTCCGGGAGAGGGGTCAGCCCCAGCATTTT